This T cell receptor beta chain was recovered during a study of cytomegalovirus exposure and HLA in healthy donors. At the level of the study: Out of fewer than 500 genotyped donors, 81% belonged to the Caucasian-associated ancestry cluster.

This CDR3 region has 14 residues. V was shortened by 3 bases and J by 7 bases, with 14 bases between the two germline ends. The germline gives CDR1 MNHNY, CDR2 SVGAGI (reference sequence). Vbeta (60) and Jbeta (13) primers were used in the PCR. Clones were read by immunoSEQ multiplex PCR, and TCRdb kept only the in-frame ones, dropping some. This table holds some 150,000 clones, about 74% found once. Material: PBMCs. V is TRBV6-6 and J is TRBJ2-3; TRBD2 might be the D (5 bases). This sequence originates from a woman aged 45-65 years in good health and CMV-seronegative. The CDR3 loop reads CASSYSGRLYTQYF. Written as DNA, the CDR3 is TGTGCCAGCAGTTATTCGGGAAGACTTTATACGCAGTATTTT.